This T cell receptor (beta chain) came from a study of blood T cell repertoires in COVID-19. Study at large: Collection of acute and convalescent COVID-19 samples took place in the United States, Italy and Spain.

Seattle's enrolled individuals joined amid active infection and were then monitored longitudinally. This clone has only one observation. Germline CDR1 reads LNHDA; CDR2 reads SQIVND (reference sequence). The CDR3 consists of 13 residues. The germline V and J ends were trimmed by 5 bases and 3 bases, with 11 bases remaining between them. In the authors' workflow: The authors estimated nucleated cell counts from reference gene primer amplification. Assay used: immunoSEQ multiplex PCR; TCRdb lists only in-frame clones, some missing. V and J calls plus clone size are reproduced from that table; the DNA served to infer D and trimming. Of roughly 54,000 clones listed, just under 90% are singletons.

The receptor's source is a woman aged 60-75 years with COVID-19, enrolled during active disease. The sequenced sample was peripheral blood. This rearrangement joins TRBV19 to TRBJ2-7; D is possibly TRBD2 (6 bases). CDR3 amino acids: CASSVGSNYEQYF. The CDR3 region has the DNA TGTGCCAGTAGTGTCGGGAGCAACTACGAGCAGTACTTC. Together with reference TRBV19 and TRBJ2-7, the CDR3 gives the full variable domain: DGGITQSPKYLFRKEGQNVTLSCEQNLNHDAMYWYRQDPGQGLRLIYYSQIVNDFQKGDIAEGYSVSREKKESFPLTVTSAQKNPTAFYLCASSVGSNYEQYFGPGTRLTVT.